These 5 T cell receptor beta chains were sequenced from one sample in a study of cytomegalovirus exposure and HLA in healthy donors. 60 Vbeta and 13 Jbeta primers were used in PCR. Repertoires were generated with immunoSEQ multiplex PCR, while TCRdb's copy carries only in-frame clones and drops some. The data contain about 89,000 clones, around 74% of them singletons. Sequenced sample: PBMCs. The receptors were sampled from a male donor in good health and CMV-seronegative.

The J gene is TRBJ2-5, the V gene TRBV30; 7 positions agree with TRBD1. V was pared by 8 bases and J by 7 bases, with 10 bases of the junction left unmatched. The CDR3 consists of 12 residues. Per germline, CDR1 GTSNPN and CDR2 SVGIG (reference sequence). The CDR3 DNA reads as TGTGCCGGGTCCCTAGCAGGGGGGACCCAGTACTTC. Protein product: CAGSLAGGTQYF.

CDR3 sequence: CASSLASGRDFYEQYF. CDR3 DNA sequence: TGTGCCAGCAGCTTAGCTAGCGGGAGGGATTTCTACGAGCAGTACTTC. The chain has TRBV7-2 and TRBJ2-7, with TRBD2 matching 11 bases. Germline V gene data show CDR1 as SGHTA and CDR2 as FQGNSA. Germline trimming cut 0 bases from V and 3 bases from J; bases unmatched to any gene: 4. The CDR3 sequence is 16 residues long.

The gene calls are TRBV5-8 and TRBJ2-7, with a possible D match to TRBD1 (7 bases). Germline values: CDR1 SGHTS, CDR2 YDEGEE. With 1 base removed from V and 1 base from J, the gap between germline ends came to 12 bases. The CDR3 is made up of 15 amino acids. CDR3 sequence (DNA): TGTGCCAGCAGCTTGTGGGCAGGGGGGTCCTACGAGCAGTACTTC. It specifies CASSLWAGGSYEQYF.

V gene TRBV6-5 combines with J gene TRBJ2-3, with 8 bases that match TRBD2. Looked up from germline, CDR1 is MNHEY and CDR2 is SVGAGI. The CDR3 is 13 amino acids. After removal of 6 bases from V and 4 bases from J, the junction contained 3 bases not matched to a gene. The CDR3 here is CASSGLAADTQYF. CDR3 nucleotide sequence: TGTGCCAGCAGCGGACTAGCAGCAGATACGCAGTATTTT.

The V and J genes are TRBV27 and TRBJ2-5; possible D gene TRBD1, 6 bases. V was cut by 5 bases and J by 7 bases, with 17 bases left in between. Per the germline V gene, CDR1 is MNHEY and CDR2 is SMNVEV (reference sequence). The CDR3 length is 14 residues. DNA of the CDR3: TGTGCCAGCAGTCCCGACAGGTCCCGGGGGACCCAGTACTTC. Translating it yields CASSPDRSRGTQYF.